The rows below give T cell receptor beta chains drawn from one sample of a study of shared clonotypes between healthy human individuals. The table came from immunoSEQ multiplex PCR; TCRdb's copy has only in-frame clones and leaves some out. This table has roughly 700,000 clones, 90% appearing once. The specimen was memory CD8+ T cells from PBMCs. All receptors derive from a young man in good health. Some clones in this sample may be carry-over from other donors' samples. The CDR3 runs from the conserved cysteine through the conserved F or W. D genes are given only for firm matches. Size is omitted from some rows. Given values are once, few, many or a class for expanded clones.

TRBJ2-1	-	TRBD1	TRBV25-1	CASSEVGQGAIEQFF	TGTGCCAGCAGTGAGGTTGGGCAGGGGGCGATTGAGCAGTTCTTC
TRBJ1-1	-	-	TRBV11-2	CATSLVLFPRDTEAFF	TGTGCCACCAGCTTAGTTCTTTTCCCCAGGGACACTGAAGCTTTCTTT
TRBJ1-2	-	-	TRBV27	CASSPRGGYGYTF	TGTGCCAGCAGTCCTCGGGGGGGCTATGGCTACACCTTC
TRBJ2-1	-	-	TRBV11-3	CASSWGRYNEQFF	TGTGCCAGCAGTTGGGGACGCTACAATGAGCAGTTCTTC
TRBJ1-1	few	TRBD1	TRBV2	CASNPTGGVNTEAFF	TGTGCCAGCAACCCAACAGGGGGGGTGAACACTGAAGCTTTCTTT
TRBJ2-1	-	TRBD2	TRBV7-9	CASSLRTSGDYEQFF	TGTGCCAGCAGCTTAAGGACTAGCGGGGACTATGAGCAGTTCTTC
TRBJ2-2	-	-	TRBV7-7	CAQGAGVHTGELFF	TGTGCCCAGGGGGCGGGAGTGCACACCGGGGAGCTGTTTTTT
TRBJ2-3	-	TRBD1	TRBV28	CASGLGTGGADTQYF	TGTGCCAGCGGTTTAGGGACAGGGGGTGCAGATACGCAGTATTTT
TRBJ2-3	-	-	TRBV2	CASSIPEGKNPDTQYF	TGTGCCAGCAGTATCCCAGAGGGGAAGAACCCAGATACGCAGTATTTT
TRBJ1-1	-	-	TRBV27	CASSFGGSNTEAFF	TGTGCCAGCAGTTTCGGGGGATCGAACACTGAAGCTTTCTTT
TRBJ2-3	-	TRBD2	TRBV13	CASSQPAGGQVDTQYF	TGTGCCAGCAGCCAGCCGGCGGGAGGGCAAGTAGATACGCAGTATTTT
TRBJ2-1	-	TRBD1	TRBV6-1	CASTSFGTDYNEQFF	TGTGCCAGCACCAGTTTCGGGACAGATTACAATGAGCAGTTCTTC
TRBJ2-7	-	-	TRBV28	CASSLRPTGSEQYF	TGTGCCAGCAGTTTACGACCTACGGGGAGCGAGCAGTACTTC
TRBJ2-3	-	TRBD1	TRBV11-1	CASSDPGTGGTHTQYF	TGTGCCAGCAGCGACCCCGGGACAGGGGGTACTCATACGCAGTATTTT
TRBJ2-7	-	TRBD1	TRBV5-5	CASSDRQGRYPYEQYF	TGTGCCAGCAGCGACCGACAGGGACGATATCCCTACGAGCAGTACTTC
TRBJ2-7	once	TRBD1	TRBV28	CASSLRGTGSHEQYF	TGTGCCAGCAGTTTACGAGGGACAGGGTCCCACGAGCAGTACTTC
TRBJ2-7	-	TRBD1	TRBV19	CASSIGQGAFEQYF	TGTGCCAGTAGTATCGGACAGGGGGCGTTCGAGCAGTACTTC
TRBJ1-1	few	-	TRBV7-9	CASSSREVSLNTEAFF	TGTGCCAGCAGCTCCAGGGAGGTTTCCCTGAACACTGAAGCTTTCTTT
TRBJ2-1	-	-	TRBV2	CASSESGYEGNEQFF	TGTGCCAGCAGTGAGAGTGGATACGAGGGCAATGAGCAGTTCTTC
TRBJ2-1	-	-	TRBV6-5	CASSYTQPPYNEQFF	TGTGCCAGCAGCTACACACAACCGCCCTACAATGAGCAGTTCTTC
TRBJ2-7	-	-	TRBV27	CASSPFTKQGAVLYEQYF	TGTGCCAGCAGTCCCTTTACGAAACAGGGTGCCGTTCTCTACGAGCAGTACTTC
TRBJ1-4	-	TRBD1	TRBV27	CASKNRGLGEEKLFF	TGTGCCAGTAAAAACAGGGGGCTGGGCGAGGAAAAACTGTTTTTT
TRBJ1-2	-	TRBD1	TRBV27	CASAFGTGYGYTF	TGTGCCAGCGCCTTTGGGACAGGGTATGGCTACACCTTC
TRBJ2-1	-	TRBD2	TRBV5-4	CASSWQTSGRSYNEQFF	TGTGCCAGCAGCTGGCAGACTAGCGGGAGGTCCTACAATGAGCAGTTCTTC
TRBJ2-1	-	TRBD2	TRBV30	CAWSKREGRGDEQFF	TGTGCCTGGAGTAAGCGGGAGGGTCGCGGTGATGAGCAGTTCTTC
TRBJ2-3	-	-	TRBV6-1	CASSESVGLTDTQYF	TGTGCCAGCAGTGAGAGCGTTGGATTAACAGATACGCAGTATTTT
TRBJ1-2	-	-	TRBV4-2	CASSQEDGVIVYGYTF	TGTGCCAGCAGCCAAGAAGACGGCGTGATCGTCTATGGCTACACCTTC
TRBJ2-2	-	-	TRBV29-1	CSVEGLALTGELFF	TGCAGCGTTGAAGGCCTAGCTCTGACCGGGGAGCTGTTTTTT